Each of the 21 T cell receptor beta chains below was sequenced from the same sample in a study of blood T cell repertoires in COVID-19. Produced via immunoSEQ multiplex PCR; TCRdb's table is partial and in-frame only. The sample contains 250,000 to 300,000 clones, over 65% of which appear only once. Source material: peripheral blood. All receptors derive from an elderly woman with acute or convalescent COVID-19.

This clone was observed a few times. In DNA, the CDR3 is TGTGCCAGCAGCTCCGGGACAGGGCGTTCACCCCTCCACTTT. Translated, it gives CASSSGTGRSPLHF. The chain combines TRBV5-4 with TRBJ1-6; the match to TRBD1 covers 9 bases. Germline CDR1 and CDR2: SGHNT and YYREEE (reference sequence). The CDR3 has 14 residues. The trim removed 3 bases at V and 9 bases at J, leaving 4 bases unmatched.

The genes are TRBV24-1 and TRBJ2-2; the match to TRBD2 covers 14 bases. CDR3 length: 19 amino acids. The germline gives CDR1 KGHDR, CDR2 SFDVKD. V trimming: 5 bases; J trimming: 5 bases; junction bases outside the gene matches: 12. The CDR3 DNA is TGTGCCACCAGTGGGTCGGCCGGGACTAGCGGGAGACGGACCGGGGAGCTGTTTTTT. Residues: CATSGSAGTSGRRTGELFF.

V gene TRBV7-3 combines with J gene TRBJ2-3; 8 bases fit TRBD2. The length of the CDR3 is 16 residues. Trimming removed 5 bases from V and 2 bases from J; junction bases left unmatched: 9. The germline V gene has CDR1 SGHTA and CDR2 FQGTGA. The CDR3 coding sequence is TGTGCCAGCAGCCCTCACGGGGGGGGCTTCACAGATACGCAGTATTTT. As protein: CASSPHGGGFTDTQYF.

As concerns this clone: Within the sample, other DNA sequences also encode this same CDR3. The gene calls are TRBV6-5 and TRBJ2-5, with 7 positions matching TRBD2. J lost 5 bases, V lost 2 bases, and 8 bases had no gene match. Germline values: CDR1 MNHEY, CDR2 SVGAGI. There are 15 residues in the CDR3. CDR3 sequence (DNA): TGTGCCAGCAGTTACGTGGCGGGAGTGGGGGAGACCCAGTACTTC. This encodes CASSYVAGVGETQYF.

The chain links TRBV7-2 to TRBJ2-1; tentatively, D is TRBD2 (5 bases). The germline CDR1 and CDR2 sequences are SGHTA and FQGNSA. Trimming left V 6 bases short and J 3 bases short, with 15 bases between. This CDR3 is built from 15 residues. For the CDR3, the DNA is TGTGCCAGCAGTCCACAAGAGGGAAGCTACAATGAGCAGTTCTTC. Amino acid sequence: CASSPQEGSYNEQFF.

This sequence joins TRBV9 and TRBJ1-1, with a weak D call TRBD1 (6 bases). Looked up from germline, CDR1 is SGDLS and CDR2 is YYNGEE. This CDR3 is 13 amino acids long. The V end lost 2 bases, the J end lost 7 bases, and 12 bases lay between the germline ends. The CDR3 DNA reads TGTGCCAGCAGCGTGGACTTGGACAGTGAAGCTTTCTTT. Translated, it gives CASSVDLDSEAFF.

This sequence joins TRBV28 and TRBJ1-4, with 9 bases that match TRBD1. Germline V gene data show CDR1 as MDHEN and CDR2 as SYDVKM. The CDR3 loop spans 15 amino acids. Trimming cost V 1 base and J 11 bases; bases outside gene matches: 8. The CDR3 region has the DNA TGTGCCAGCAGTTTATCCGGGACAGGGCCCGGTAAACTGTTTTTT. Its translation is CASSLSGTGPGKLFF.

V gene TRBV20-1 combines with J gene TRBJ2-7, with D possibly being TRBD1 (6 bases). CDR3 length: 14 amino acids. Trimming removed 3 bases from V and 3 bases from J, with 15 bases in between. Germline V gene lookup returns CDR1 DFQATT and CDR2 SNEGSKA (reference sequence). The CDR3 region is CSASGGGAIYEQYF. Here the CDR3 DNA reads TGCAGTGCTAGTGGTGGGGGCGCCATCTACGAGCAGTACTTC.

This clone was seen a few times. The chain joins TRBV2 to TRBJ2-2; 7 bases agree with TRBD1. There are 15 residues in the CDR3. V was pared by 4 bases and J by 8 bases, with 10 bases of the junction left unmatched. Germline V gene lookup returns CDR1 SNHLY and CDR2 FYNNEI. Here the CDR3 DNA reads TGTGCCAGCAGTGCTGACAGGGTGAGGGCTGGGGAGCTGTTTTTT. The encoded protein is CASSADRVRAGELFF.

The chain links TRBV5-6 to TRBJ1-1, with TRBD1 matching over 10 bases. The CDR3 spans 18 residues. Germline CDR1 reads SGHDT; CDR2 reads YYEEEE. The V and J ends lost 4 bases and 0 bases, in that order; junction bases with no gene match: 12. The CDR3 region has the DNA TGTGCCAGCAGCCCTCCGCCGGGACAGGGGCCTTTGAACACTGAAGCTTTCTTT. Its translation is CASSPPPGQGPLNTEAFF. Full variable domain (missing parts from reference TRBV5-6 and TRBJ1-1): DAGVTQSPTHLIKTRGQQVTLRCSPKSGHDTVSWYQQALGQGPQFIFQYYEEEERQRGNFPDRFSGHQFPNYSSELNVNALLLGDSALYLCASSPPPGQGPLNTEAFFGQGTRLTVV.

The table lists this clone with a count of one. The chain uses TRBV7-9 and TRBJ2-3; D perhaps matches TRBD2 (6 bases). V gave up 8 bases and J gave up 0 bases, with 15 bases separating them. The V gene's germline CDR1 is SEHNR and CDR2 FQNEAQ (reference sequence). The CDR3 runs to 15 residues. The CDR3 coding sequence is TGTGCCAGCGGGAGCGGGCAGATTAGCACAGATACGCAGTATTTT. Encoded protein: CASGSGQISTDTQYF. Filled out from reference TRBV7-9 and TRBJ2-3, the complete variable domain reads DTGVSQNPRHKITKRGQNVTFRCDPISEHNRLYWYRQTLGQGPEFLTYFQNEAQLEKSRLLSDRFSAERPKGSFSTLEIQRTEQGDSAMYLCASGSGQISTDTQYFGPGTRLTVL.

This clone was counted once. The rearrangement uses TRBV6-5 and TRBJ2-6; tentative D call: TRBD1 (5 bases). Germline CDR1 and CDR2: MNHEY and SVGAGI. CDR3 length equals 15 residues. V was shortened by 6 bases and J by 0 bases, with 9 bases between the two germline ends. The CDR3 DNA reads as TGTGCCAGCAGACGCGGACACTCTGGGGCCAACGTCCTGACTTTC. This encodes CASRRGHSGANVLTF.

The J gene is TRBJ2-1, the V gene TRBV5-1, with 7 bases fitting TRBD1. The CDR3 consists of 11 residues. Germline V CDR1 and CDR2: SGHRS, YFSETQ. V was pared by 4 bases and J by 10 bases, with 2 bases of the junction left unmatched. CDR3 in DNA: TGCGCCAGCAGCGTGACAGGGGAGCAGTTCTTC. Protein product: CASSVTGEQFF. The full variable domain, completed using reference TRBV5-1 and TRBJ2-1, is KAGVTQTPRYLIKTRGQQVTLSCSPISGHRSVSWYQQTPGQGLQFLFEYFSETQRNKGNFPGRFSGRQFSNSRSEMNVSTLELGDSALYLCASSVTGEQFFGPGTRLTVL.

V is TRBV5-1 and J is TRBJ2-7; D remains unclear. This CDR3 contains 15 residues. Germline V lookup: CDR1 SGHRS, CDR2 YFSETQ. Trimming cost V 0 bases and J 1 base, with 11 bases left between them. The CDR3 DNA follows: TGCGCCAGCAGCTTGGGGAGTCCCAAGTCCTACGAGCAGTACTTC. Residues: CASSLGSPKSYEQYF.

The chain recombines TRBV19 with TRBJ1-2; tentative D call: TRBD1 (5 bases). The CDR3 contains 14 residues. Germline V gene data show CDR1 as LNHDA and CDR2 as SQIVND (reference sequence). V was cut by 5 bases and J by 6 bases, with 16 bases left in between. CDR3 sequence: CASSPRGDFDGYTF. DNA for the CDR3: TGTGCCAGTAGTCCCAGAGGGGACTTCGATGGCTACACCTTC.

J is TRBJ2-2 and V is TRBV7-2, with TRBD1 matching over 7 bases. Germline CDR1 is SGHTA and CDR2 is FQGNSA. The CDR3 has 14 amino acids. Trimming took 5 bases from V and 4 from J; bases not matched to a gene: 4. CDR3 nucleotide sequence: TGTGCCAGCAGCACGGACAGGCCCACCGGGGAGCTGTTTTTT. Translated: CASSTDRPTGELFF.

The chain couples TRBV2 to TRBJ2-7; maybe TRBD2 (6 bases). CDR1 and CDR2 (germline): SNHLY, FYNNEI. CDR3 length equals 15 residues. V was clipped by 2 bases and J by 0 bases, with 11 bases between them. In DNA, the CDR3 is TGTGCCAGCAGTGAACGGGGGTTGAGCTCCTACGAGCAGTACTTC. This translates into CASSERGLSSYEQYF.

This chain uses TRBV3-1 (or the pseudogene TRBV3-2) with TRBJ2-7; 8 bases are a match to TRBD2. The length of the CDR3 is 15 residues. Germline CDR1 LGHDT, CDR2 YNNKEL (reference sequence). The V segment lost 1 base and the J segment 12 bases; nucleotides outside the gene matches: 14. The CDR3 protein is CASSQAATSETGRYF. The DNA for the CDR3 is TGTGCCAGCAGCCAAGCTGCGACTAGCGAAACAGGGAGGTACTTC.

V usage is TRBV6-1 and J usage is TRBJ1-6; no clear D gene. CDR1 and CDR2 from the germline V gene are MNHNS and SASEGT. This CDR3 is 19 amino acids long. The V end was cut by 0 bases, the J end by 0 bases, with 15 bases between. The CDR3 sequence is CASSEASRYLSSYNSPLHF. CDR3 bases: TGTGCCAGCAGTGAAGCGTCTAGGTATCTCAGCTCCTATAATTCACCCCTCCACTTT.

The chain recombines TRBV18 with TRBJ2-7, with 7 bases fitting TRBD1. The CDR3 totals 13 residues. In germline, CDR1 is KGHSH, CDR2 LQKENI. Trimming removed 3 bases from V and 7 bases from J; junction bases left unmatched: 6. In nucleotides, the CDR3 is TGTGCCAGCTCACCCCAGACAGGGATGGAGCAGTACTTC. Translating it yields CASSPQTGMEQYF.

V is TRBV6-4 and J is TRBJ2-2; 7 bases fit TRBD1. V was clipped by 5 bases and J by 5 bases; unmatched bases: 5. This CDR3 is 14 amino acids long. From germline, CDR1 is MRHNA and CDR2 SNTAGT. CDR3 nucleotides: TGTGCCAGCAGTACTACAGGGGAGACCGGGGAGCTGTTTTTT. Its translation is CASSTTGETGELFF.